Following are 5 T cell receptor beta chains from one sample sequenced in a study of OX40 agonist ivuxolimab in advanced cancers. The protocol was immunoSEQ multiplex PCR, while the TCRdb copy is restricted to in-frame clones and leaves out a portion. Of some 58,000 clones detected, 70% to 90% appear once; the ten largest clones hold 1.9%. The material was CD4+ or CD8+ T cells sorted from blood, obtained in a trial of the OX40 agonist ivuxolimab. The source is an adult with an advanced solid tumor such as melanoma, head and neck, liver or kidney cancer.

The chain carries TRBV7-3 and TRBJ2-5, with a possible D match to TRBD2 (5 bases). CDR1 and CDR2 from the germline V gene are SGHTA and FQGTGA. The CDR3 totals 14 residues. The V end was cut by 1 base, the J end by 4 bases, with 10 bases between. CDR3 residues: CASSLNSAGETQYF. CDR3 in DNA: TGTGCCAGCAGCTTAAATTCGGCGGGAGAGACCCAGTACTTC.

For the CDR3, the DNA is TGTGCCAGCAGAACGGACTGGAGGGGTTCCTACGAGCAGTACTTC. Protein sequence: CASRTDWRGSYEQYF. The chain has TRBV2 and TRBJ2-7; D might be TRBD2 (6 bases). Germline lookup yields CDR1 SNHLY and CDR2 FYNNEI. Deletions cut 6 bases from V and 1 base from J, with 16 bases between. The CDR3 has 15 amino acids.

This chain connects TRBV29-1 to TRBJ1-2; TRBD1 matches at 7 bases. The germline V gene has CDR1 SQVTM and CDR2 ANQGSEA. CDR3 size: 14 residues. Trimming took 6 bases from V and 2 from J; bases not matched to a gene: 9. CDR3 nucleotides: TGCAGCGTCTACCCGGGACAGACCAACTATGGCTACACCTTC. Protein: CSVYPGQTNYGYTF.

This CDR3 is CASSGLSGRAGNEQFF. The CDR3, as DNA: TGTGCCAGCAGTGGATTAAGCGGGAGGGCCGGGAATGAGCAGTTCTTC. The V call is TRBV6-1, the J call TRBJ2-1; 10 positions match TRBD2. This CDR3 has 16 amino acids. After removal of 4 bases from V and 7 bases from J, the junction contained 10 bases not matched to a gene. Germline V CDR1 and CDR2: MNHNS, SASEGT.

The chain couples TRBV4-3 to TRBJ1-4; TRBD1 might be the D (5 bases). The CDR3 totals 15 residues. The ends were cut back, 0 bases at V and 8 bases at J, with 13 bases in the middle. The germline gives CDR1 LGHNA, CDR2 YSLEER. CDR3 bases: TGCGCCAGCAGCCAAGATCCCAGGGTCGGCGAAAAACTGTTTTTT. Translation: CASSQDPRVGEKLFF.